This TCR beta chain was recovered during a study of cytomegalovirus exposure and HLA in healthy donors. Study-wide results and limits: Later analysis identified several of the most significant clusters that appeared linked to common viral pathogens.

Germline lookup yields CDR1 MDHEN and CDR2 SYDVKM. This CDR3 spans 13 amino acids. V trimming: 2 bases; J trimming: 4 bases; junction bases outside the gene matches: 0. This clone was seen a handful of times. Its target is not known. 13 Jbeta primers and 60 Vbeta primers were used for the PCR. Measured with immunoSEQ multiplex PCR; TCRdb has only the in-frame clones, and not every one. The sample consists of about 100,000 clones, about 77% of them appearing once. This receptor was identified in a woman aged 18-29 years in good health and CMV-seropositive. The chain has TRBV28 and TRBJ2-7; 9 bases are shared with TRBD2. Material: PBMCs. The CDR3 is CASSLGLAYEQYF. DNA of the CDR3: TGTGCCAGCAGTTTAGGACTAGCGTACGAGCAGTACTTC.